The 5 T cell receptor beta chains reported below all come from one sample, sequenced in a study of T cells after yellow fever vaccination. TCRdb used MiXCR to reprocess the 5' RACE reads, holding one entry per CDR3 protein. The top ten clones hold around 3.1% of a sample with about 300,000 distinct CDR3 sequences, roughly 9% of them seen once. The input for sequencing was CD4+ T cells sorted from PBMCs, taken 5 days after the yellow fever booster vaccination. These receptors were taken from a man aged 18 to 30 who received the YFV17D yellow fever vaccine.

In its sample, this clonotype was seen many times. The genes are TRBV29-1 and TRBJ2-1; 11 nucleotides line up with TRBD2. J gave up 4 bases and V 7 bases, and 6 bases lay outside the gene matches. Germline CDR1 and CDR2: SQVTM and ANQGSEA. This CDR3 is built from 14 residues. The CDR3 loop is CSALSGGAYNEQFF. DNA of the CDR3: TGCAGCGCCCTTAGCGGGGGGGCGTACAATGAGCAGTTCTTC.

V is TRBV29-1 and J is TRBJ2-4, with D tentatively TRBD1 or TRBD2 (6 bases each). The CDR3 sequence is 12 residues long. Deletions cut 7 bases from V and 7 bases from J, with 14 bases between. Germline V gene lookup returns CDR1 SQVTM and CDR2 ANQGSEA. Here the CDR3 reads CSGAGDSNIQYF. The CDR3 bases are TGCAGCGGAGCAGGGGACTCGAACATTCAGTACTTC. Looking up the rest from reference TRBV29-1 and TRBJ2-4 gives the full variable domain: SAVISQKPSRDICQRGTSLTIQCQVDSQVTMMFWYRQQPGQSLTLIATANQGSEATYESGFVIDKFPISRPNLTFSTLTVSNMSPEDSSIYLCSGAGDSNIQYFGAGTRLSVL.

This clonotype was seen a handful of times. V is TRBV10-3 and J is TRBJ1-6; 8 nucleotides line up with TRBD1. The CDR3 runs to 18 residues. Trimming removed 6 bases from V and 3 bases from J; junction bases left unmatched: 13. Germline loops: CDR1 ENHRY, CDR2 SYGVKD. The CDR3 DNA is TGTGCCATCAGGGGAGAATGGACAGGGTATTTCTATAATTCACCCCTCCACTTT. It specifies CAIRGEWTGYFYNSPLHF.

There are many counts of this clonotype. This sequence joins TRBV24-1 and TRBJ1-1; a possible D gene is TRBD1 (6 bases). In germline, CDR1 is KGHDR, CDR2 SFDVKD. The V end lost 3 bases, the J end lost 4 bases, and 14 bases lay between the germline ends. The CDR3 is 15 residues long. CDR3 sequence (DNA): TGTGCCACCAGTGATAGTCTGGGGGCGGCCACTGAAGCTTTCTTT. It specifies CATSDSLGAATEAFF.

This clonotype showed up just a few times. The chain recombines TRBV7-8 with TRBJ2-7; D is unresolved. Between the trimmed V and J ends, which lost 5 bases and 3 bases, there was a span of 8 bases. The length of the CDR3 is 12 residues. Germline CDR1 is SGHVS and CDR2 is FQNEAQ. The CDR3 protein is CASSAGNYEQYF. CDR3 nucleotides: TGTGCCAGCAGCGCCGGCAACTACGAGCAGTACTTC.